Shown below are 15 T cell receptor beta chains from a single sample sequenced in a study of Ad26.COV2.S vaccination and SARS-CoV-2 variants. The treatment was: about 20 received Ad26.COV2.S at low or high dose, single or two shots; about 5 received placebo; per-sample allocation not given. Specimen acquisition occurred on day 63 following the initial vaccine or placebo injection. Produced via immunoSEQ multiplex PCR; TCRdb's table is partial and in-frame only. The sample lists roughly 400,000 clones, about 88% occurring once. Sequenced material: peripheral blood, taken in a trial of Ad26.COV2.S vaccine versus placebo. Receptor source: a person aged 18-60 years who received the Ad26.COV2.S COVID-19 vaccine or a placebo.

This clone was seen once. The J gene is TRBJ2-3, the V gene TRBV5-8; D gene uncertain. V shed 1 base and J shed 0 bases, with 6 bases lying between them. From germline, CDR1 is SGHTS and CDR2 YDEGEE. This CDR3 has 14 residues. CDR3 region: CASSLMGSTDTQYF. The CDR3 DNA is TGTGCCAGCAGCTTGATGGGGAGCACAGATACGCAGTATTTT.

This chain connects TRBV2 to TRBJ2-7; a weak D match, TRBD2 (5 bases). Germline values: CDR1 SNHLY, CDR2 FYNNEI. The ends were cut back, 2 bases at V and 2 bases at J, with 16 bases in the middle. This CDR3 is 16 amino acids long. In nucleotides, the CDR3 is TGTGCCAGCAGTGAAATCACCCCCGGGATTACCTACGAGCAGTACTTC. Translated: CASSEITPGITYEQYF.

This sequence joins TRBV24-1 and TRBJ2-1; TRBD1 is a possible D gene (6 bases). V lost 5 bases and J 4 bases, leaving 11 bases between the germline ends. This CDR3 spans 14 amino acids. Per the germline V gene, CDR1 is KGHDR and CDR2 is SFDVKD. CDR3 in DNA: TGTGCCACCAGTGGGCAGGGGCTGTACAATGAGCAGTTCTTC. This gives the protein CATSGQGLYNEQFF.

The V call is TRBV7-3, the J call TRBJ2-3; 7 bases are a match to TRBD2. The ends lost 5 bases at V and 9 bases at J; junction bases unmatched: 5. The CDR3 totals 12 residues. The germline gives CDR1 SGHTA, CDR2 FQGTGA. CDR3 sequence reads: CASSIQGGTQYF. CDR3 coding DNA: TGTGCCAGCAGCATCCAGGGAGGGACGCAGTATTTT.

Worth noting for this clone: The sample contains more than one DNA sequence encoding this CDR3. This sequence joins TRBV6-1 and TRBJ1-5, with D unresolved. Looked up from germline, CDR1 is MNHNS and CDR2 is SASEGT. Trimming left V 3 bases short and J 2 bases short, with 8 bases between. The CDR3 is made up of 14 amino acids. CDR3 residues: CASSEGGGNQPQHF. The DNA of the CDR3 is TGTGCCAGCAGTGAGGGAGGCGGCAATCAGCCCCAGCATTTT.

The rearrangement links TRBV12-3 or TRBV12-4 to TRBJ2-1, with 10 bases fitting TRBD1. V shed 8 bases and J 6 bases; nucleotides not matched to a gene: 4. CDR3 length equals 13 residues. The CDR3 here is CASRDRGPNEQFF. Written as DNA, the CDR3 is TGTGCCAGCCGGGACAGGGGACCCAATGAGCAGTTCTTC.

The rearrangement links TRBV7-3 to TRBJ2-3; D gene uncertain. Germline V gives CDR1 SGHTA, CDR2 FQGTGA. Trimming pared 5 bases from V and 1 base from J, leaving 10 bases between. The CDR3 has 14 amino acids. CDR3 sequence (DNA): TGTGCCAGCAGCCCTGGGTCCGGCACAGATACGCAGTATTTT. Its protein is CASSPGSGTDTQYF.

The rearrangement links TRBV7-2 to TRBJ2-3, with D hard to call. The CDR3 has 15 amino acids. Trimming removed 1 base from V and 5 bases from J, with 13 bases in between. CDR1 SGHTA and CDR2 FQGNSA come from the germline V gene. Here the CDR3 reads CASSLGHGKRDTQYF. The CDR3 DNA reads as TGTGCCAGCAGCTTAGGTCATGGGAAACGAGATACGCAGTATTTT.

The V call is TRBV19, the J call TRBJ1-2; D is possibly TRBD1 (5 bases). CDR3 length equals 14 residues. V was cut by 3 bases and J by 1 base, with 9 bases left in between. Per germline, CDR1 LNHDA and CDR2 SQIVND (reference sequence). CDR3 loop: CASSMGVINYGYTF. The CDR3 bases are TGTGCCAGTAGTATGGGGGTCATTAACTATGGCTACACCTTC.

V gene TRBV10-2 combines with J gene TRBJ2-2; D perhaps matches TRBD1 (5 bases). The germline V gene encodes CDR1 WSHSY and CDR2 SAAADI. Trimming removed 6 bases from V and 5 bases from J, with 10 bases in between. This CDR3 region has 13 residues. The CDR3 reads CASSPGQTGELFF. The CDR3 nucleotides are TGCGCCAGCAGCCCAGGGCAGACCGGGGAGCTGTTTTTT.

The gene calls are TRBV9 and TRBJ2-1; 11 nucleotides agree with TRBD1. The CDR3 contains 13 residues. The germline V gene has CDR1 SGDLS and CDR2 YYNGEE. V shed 4 bases and J 9 bases; nucleotides not matched to a gene: 3. DNA of the CDR3: TGTGCCAGCAGCAAAGGGACAGGGGGTGAGCAGTTCTTC. It codes for CASSKGTGGEQFF.

As for this clone: The same CDR3 can be traced to other DNA sequences in this sample. The chain links TRBV7-3 to TRBJ2-3; D uncertain. CDR1 and CDR2 from the germline V gene are SGHTA and FQGTGA. Between the trimmed V and J ends, which lost 0 bases and 3 bases, there was a span of 4 bases. This CDR3 is built from 13 residues. CDR3 bases: TGTGCCAGCAGCTTAACAGGGACAGATACGCAGTATTTT. It translates to CASSLTGTDTQYF.

This sequence joins TRBV28 and TRBJ1-3; D might be TRBD1 (5 bases). V was clipped by 5 bases and J by 2 bases, with 7 bases between them. Germline assignment: CDR1 MDHEN and CDR2 SYDVKM. The CDR3 contains 13 residues. The CDR3 region is CASSGHTGNTIYF. CDR3 in DNA: TGTGCCAGCAGTGGACATACTGGAAACACCATATATTTT.

CDR3 nucleotides: TGTGCCAGCAGCTGGACAGGGGGCAATGAGCAGTTCTTC. Amino acid sequence: CASSWTGGNEQFF. This rearrangement joins TRBV7-2 to TRBJ2-1; the match to TRBD1 covers 10 bases. Trimming removed 4 bases from V and 6 bases from J; junction bases left unmatched: 0. From germline, CDR1 is SGHTA and CDR2 FQGNSA. CDR3 size: 13 residues.

This clone turned up a few times. The rearrangement links TRBV7-6 to TRBJ2-7; a weak D match, TRBD1 (5 bases). Trimming left V 1 base short and J 6 bases short, with 13 bases between. The germline V gene encodes CDR1 SGHVS and CDR2 FNYEAQ. The CDR3 totals 14 residues. The chain's CDR3 is CASSLGRVKGEQYF. As DNA, the CDR3 is TGTGCCAGCAGCTTAGGCAGGGTGAAGGGCGAGCAGTACTTC.